This T cell receptor beta chain came from a study of blood T cell repertoires in COVID-19. This CDR3 is built from 12 residues. V lost 0 bases and J 7 bases, leaving 7 bases between the germline ends. Germline V lookup: CDR1 LGHDT, CDR2 YNNKEL (reference sequence). Profiled with immunoSEQ multiplex PCR; TCRdb holds only in-frame clones, not every one. The sample includes some 73,000 clones, 75% to 90% seen only once; the top ten take approximately 6.3%. The sample taken for sequencing was peripheral blood. This sequence was found in a man at least 80 years old with COVID-19, enrolled during active disease. The J gene is TRBJ2-7, the V gene TRBV3-1 (or the pseudogene TRBV3-2), with D maybe TRBD2 (5 bases). The CDR3 nucleotides read TGTGCCAGCAGCCAAGAGGGGAGAGAGCAGTACTTC. Its translation is CASSQEGREQYF.